This T cell receptor (beta chain) was sequenced in a study of shared clonotypes between healthy human individuals. Study-wide points: Across subsets, estimated richness was generally greater for naive than for memory populations.

Assay: immunoSEQ multiplex PCR; the TCRdb copy retains only in-frame clones and omits some. This table holds roughly 700,000 clones, 90% found once. Germline V gives CDR1 MNHEY, CDR2 SMNVEV (reference sequence). This CDR3 region has 13 residues. V was cut by 2 bases and J by 6 bases, with 11 bases left in between. Regarding this clone: Its target is unknown.

This clonotype originated in a man aged 18 to 30 in good health. Some clones in this sample may be carry-over from other donors' samples. The specimen sequenced was memory CD8+ T cells from PBMCs. Subset noted: CD45RO+ cells pooled with CCR7-negative TemRA cells. The chain combines TRBV27 with TRBJ2-7; D unclear. The CDR3 here is CASSLTHTGEQYF. The CDR3 DNA is TGTGCCAGCAGTTTAACCCACACCGGCGAGCAGTACTTC.